This paragraph covers one T cell receptor beta chain sequence. This sample was taken from a study of blood T cell repertoires in COVID-19. The CDR3 is 15 residues long. V dropped 6 bases and J dropped 2 bases, with 14 bases sitting between them. Germline CDR1 is MNHEY and CDR2 is SMNVEV (reference sequence). TCRdb's table, derived via immunoSEQ multiplex PCR, lists solely in-frame clones and lacks some. In the table there are approximately 330,000 clones, around 87% of which are singletons. J is TRBJ2-1 and V is TRBV27, with a weak D call TRBD2 (5 bases). The sequenced sample consisted of peripheral blood. The clonotype originates from a woman aged 50 to 65 with active or convalescent COVID-19. The CDR3 sequence is CASSRGSKAYNEQFF. CDR3 DNA sequence: TGTGCCAGCAGCAGAGGGTCTAAGGCCTACAATGAGCAGTTCTTC.